Presented here are 24 T cell receptor beta chains from one specimen sequenced in a study of blood T cell repertoires in COVID-19. Some clones are missing from TCRdb's copy, which holds only in-frame ones; the method was immunoSEQ multiplex PCR. The data show roughly 370,000 clones, around 87% seen once. Sample: PBMCs or T cells enriched from blood (not recorded which). The receptors come from a woman in her fifties or sixties who had recovered from COVID-19.

The chain is built from TRBV28 and TRBJ1-4; possible D gene TRBD1, 6 bases. Germline V gene data show CDR1 as MDHEN and CDR2 as SYDVKM. Between the trimmed V and J ends, which lost 5 bases and 6 bases, there was a span of 13 bases. CDR3 length equals 14 residues. CDR3 DNA: TGTGCCAGCAGTCGGGGGGGGCGCGATGAAAAACTGTTTTTT. As protein: CASSRGGRDEKLFF.

The genes are TRBV2 and TRBJ2-3, with D unclear. V gave up 7 bases and J gave up 2 bases, with 7 bases separating them. The CDR3 totals 12 residues. CDR1 and CDR2 from the germline V gene are SNHLY and FYNNEI. CDR3 sequence: CASKADTDTQYF. The CDR3 nucleotides are TGTGCCAGCAAGGCGGACACAGATACGCAGTATTTT.

The rearrangement uses TRBV27 and TRBJ2-2, with TRBD1 matching over 7 bases. CDR1 and CDR2 (germline): MNHEY, SMNVEV (reference sequence). The CDR3 runs 14 residues. With 5 bases clipped from V and 5 bases from J, the junction kept 5 bases outside the gene matches. The CDR3 coding sequence is TGTGCCAGCAGTGTGACGACAGGGACCGGGGAGCTGTTTTTT. It codes for CASSVTTGTGELFF.

Worth noting for this clone: This specimen includes other DNA sequences encoding the same CDR3. The V call is TRBV5-5, the J call TRBJ2-7, with 8 bases aligning to TRBD1. Per germline, CDR1 SGHKS and CDR2 YYEKEE (reference sequence). The CDR3 has 14 residues. Trimming removed 2 bases from V and 2 bases from J; junction bases left unmatched: 3. CDR3 bases: TGTGCCAGCAGCTTTGGGACAGGCCCCTACGAGCAGTACTTC. Amino acid sequence: CASSFGTGPYEQYF.

The chain uses TRBV4-1 and TRBJ2-1; D is possibly TRBD1 (5 bases). Trimming cost V 0 bases and J 9 bases, with 18 bases left between them. Germline assignment: CDR1 MGHRA and CDR2 YSYEKL. CDR3 length: 16 amino acids. CDR3 sequence (DNA): TGCGCCAGCAGCCAAGAGGCTATAACCAGGGTGGCTGAGCAGTTCTTC. Protein: CASSQEAITRVAEQFF.

As DNA, the CDR3 is TGTGCCAGCAGCCAAGGTGACAGGGGCACTAATGAAAAACTGTTTTTT. Amino acids: CASSQGDRGTNEKLFF. The chain uses TRBV7-9 and TRBJ1-4; 8 positions match TRBD1. The germline gives CDR1 SEHNR, CDR2 FQNEAQ (reference sequence). J lost 2 bases, V lost 5 bases, and 7 bases had no gene match. The length of the CDR3 is 16 residues.

The chain is built from TRBV18 and TRBJ1-1; possible D gene TRBD1, 5 bases. From germline, CDR1 is KGHSH and CDR2 LQKENI. This CDR3 contains 13 residues. V shed 6 bases and J shed 2 bases, with 10 bases lying between them. CDR3 region: CASSPGTNTEAFF. Here the CDR3 DNA reads TGTGCCAGCTCCCCTGGGACTAACACTGAAGCTTTCTTT. Variable domain in full (rest from reference TRBV18 and TRBJ1-1): NAGVMQNPRHLVRRRGQEARLRCSPMKGHSHVYWYRQLPEEGLKFMVYLQKENIIDESGMPKERFSAEFPKEGPSILRIQQVVRGDSAAYFCASSPGTNTEAFFGQGTRLTVV.

The rearrangement uses TRBV5-8 and TRBJ2-7; D is perhaps TRBD2 (5 bases). The CDR3 covers 14 residues. V dropped 2 bases and J dropped 6 bases, with 15 bases sitting between them. Germline CDR1 is SGHTS and CDR2 is YDEGEE. The CDR3 DNA sequence: TGTGCCAGCAGCTTATGGCCCCGGGGTCTCGAGCAGTACTTC. Its protein product is CASSLWPRGLEQYF. The entire variable domain, with the rest obtained from reference TRBV5-8 and TRBJ2-7, is as follows: EAGVTQSPTHLIKTRGQQATLRCSPISGHTSVYWYQQALGLGLQFLLWYDEGEERNRGNFPPRFSGRQFPNYSSELNVNALELEDSALYLCASSLWPRGLEQYFGPGTRLTVT.

The chain has TRBV25-1 and TRBJ1-1; TRBD1 aligns across 11 bases. V lost 2 bases, J lost 3 bases, and 2 bases stayed unmatched. The length of the CDR3 is 15 residues. The germline CDR1 and CDR2 sequences are MGHDK and SYGVNS. The CDR3 DNA sequence: TGTGCCAGCAGTGAACCGGGACAGGGGGACACTGAAGCTTTCTTT. Translation gives CASSEPGQGDTEAFF.

This chain connects TRBV7-2 to TRBJ2-3; TRBD2 agrees at 8 bases. The ends lost 1 base at V and 0 bases at J; junction bases unmatched: 9. CDR1 and CDR2 from the germline V gene are SGHTA and FQGNSA. This CDR3 comprises 18 residues. The CDR3 bases are TGTGCCAGCAGCTTAGAGTTAGCGGGGCCGACTAGCACAGATACGCAGTATTTT. Protein sequence: CASSLELAGPTSTDTQYF.

In DNA form, the CDR3 reads TGTGCCACCGCAGACCGGGGACAGGCCGGTGGGGAGACCCAGTACTTC. Amino acids: CATADRGQAGGETQYF. The gene calls are TRBV15 and TRBJ2-5, with 8 bases aligning to TRBD1. J lost 5 bases, V lost 8 bases, and 16 bases had no gene match. CDR1 is LNHNV, CDR2 YYDKDF, per germline (reference sequence). There are 16 residues in the CDR3.

This chain connects TRBV6-1 to TRBJ2-2, with D possibly being TRBD1 (6 bases). Germline V lookup: CDR1 MNHNS, CDR2 SASEGT. The CDR3 extends over 15 amino acids. Trimming cost V 2 bases and J 6 bases, with 13 bases left between them. CDR3 nucleotide sequence: TGTGCCAGCAGTGAACAACAGGGTATATCCGGGGAGCTGTTTTTT. It is translated as CASSEQQGISGELFF.

The J gene is TRBJ1-5, the V gene TRBV13; a weak D match, TRBD1 (6 bases). Deletions cut 5 bases from V and 0 bases from J, with 11 bases between. Per the germline V gene, CDR1 is PRHDT and CDR2 is FYEKMQ (reference sequence). This CDR3 region has 15 residues. Written as DNA, the CDR3 is TGTGCCAGCAGCCCTGACAGGCATAGCAATCAGCCCCAGCATTTT. Its protein is CASSPDRHSNQPQHF.

The chain has TRBV29-1 and TRBJ1-2; possibly TRBD1 for D (6 bases). Germline lookup yields CDR1 SQVTM and CDR2 ANQGSEA. This CDR3 has 14 residues. Trimming left V 6 bases short and J 2 bases short, with 16 bases between. CDR3: CSVPSTTGNYGYTF. Written as DNA, the CDR3 is TGCAGCGTCCCAAGTACTACAGGGAACTATGGCTACACCTTC. The entire variable domain, with the rest obtained from reference TRBV29-1 and TRBJ1-2, is as follows: SAVISQKPSRDICQRGTSLTIQCQVDSQVTMMFWYRQQPGQSLTLIATANQGSEATYESGFVIDKFPISRPNLTFSTLTVSNMSPEDSSIYLCSVPSTTGNYGYTFGSGTRLTVV.

This chain uses TRBV27 with TRBJ1-6; D is possibly TRBD1 (5 bases). CDR3 length equals 15 residues. Germline V lookup: CDR1 MNHEY, CDR2 SMNVEV (reference sequence). The V and J ends lost 7 bases and 7 bases respectively, with 17 bases between them. CDR3 sequence reads: CASTFAAAGNSPLHF. The CDR3 DNA reads as TGTGCCAGCACCTTCGCGGCGGCAGGGAATTCACCCCTCCACTTT.

The V and J genes are TRBV30 and TRBJ2-7; maybe TRBD1 (5 bases). With 4 bases removed from V and 2 bases from J, the gap between germline ends came to 24 bases. Germline CDR1 and CDR2: GTSNPN and SVGIG (reference sequence). The CDR3 sequence is 17 residues long. CDR3 in DNA: TGTGCCTGGACCTCAGAACCCGGACGAAAGGGGCCCTACGAGCAGTACTTC. It yields the protein CAWTSEPGRKGPYEQYF.

The chain recombines TRBV1 with TRBJ2-3; TRBD2, as called in the table, went unchecked against the DNA. TRBV1 is classified as a pseudogene. The CDR3 has 16 residues. The CDR3 DNA follows: TGCACCAGCAGCCTCCCCCCCATAGGGGAGGGAGATACGCAGTATTTT. Its translation is CTSSLPPIGEGDTQYF.

The chain joins TRBV6-2 or TRBV6-3 to TRBJ1-1; D is perhaps TRBD1 (5 bases). CDR3 length equals 15 residues. The V and J ends lost 0 bases and 4 bases respectively, with 12 bases between them. Germline values: CDR1 MNHEY, CDR2 SVGEGT. The CDR3 DNA is TGTGCCAGCAGTTACTCCGAGACGGGGGTCACTGAAGCTTTCTTT. Translation gives CASSYSETGVTEAFF.

The J gene is TRBJ1-3, the V gene TRBV6-5; 9 bases map to TRBD1. V was pared by 6 bases and J by 1 base, with 4 bases of the junction left unmatched. CDR1 MNHEY and CDR2 SVGAGI come from the germline V gene. CDR3 length: 15 amino acids. The CDR3 is CASSRDRASGNTIYF. The CDR3, as DNA: TGTGCCAGCAGCCGGGACAGGGCGTCTGGAAACACCATATATTTT.

The chain employs TRBV5-1 and TRBJ2-2; maybe TRBD2 (5 bases). CDR3 length: 13 residues. V lost 4 bases to trimming and J lost 7 bases, with 11 bases between them. Germline V gene data show CDR1 as SGHRS and CDR2 as YFSETQ. CDR3 sequence reads: CASSVGENGELFF. In nucleotides, the CDR3 is TGCGCCAGCAGCGTCGGGGAAAACGGGGAGCTGTTTTTT.

This clone was seen just once. The chain combines TRBV30 with TRBJ2-1, with D unresolved. The germline gives CDR1 GTSNPN, CDR2 SVGIG (reference sequence). The V end lost 3 bases, the J end lost 2 bases, and 8 bases lay between the germline ends. The CDR3 is 13 amino acids. CDR3 bases: TGTGCCTGGAGGCCGCAGGCCTACAATGAGCAGTTCTTC. This codes for CAWRPQAYNEQFF.

The chain is built from TRBV5-1 and TRBJ2-5; TRBD2 matches 9 bases. The CDR3 has 16 residues. Trimming cost V 0 bases and J 0 bases; bases outside gene matches: 3. Per the germline V gene, CDR1 is SGHRS and CDR2 is YFSETQ. The CDR3 DNA is TGCGCCAGCAGCTTGGGCGGGGGGGGCTACCAAGAGACCCAGTACTTC. Protein sequence: CASSLGGGGYQETQYF.

The chain is built from TRBV19 and TRBJ1-5; 8 bases line up with TRBD1. The germline gives CDR1 LNHDA, CDR2 SQIVND (reference sequence). The CDR3 contains 16 residues. V shed 3 bases, J shed 3 bases, and the junction held 7 bases outside the gene matches. The CDR3 loop reads CASSIFWGQDNQPQHF. CDR3 sequence (DNA): TGTGCCAGTAGTATTTTTTGGGGACAGGACAATCAGCCCCAGCATTTT.

The chain couples TRBV28 to TRBJ1-2, with 12 bases fitting TRBD1. The germline V gene has CDR1 MDHEN and CDR2 SYDVKM. Losses at the gene ends were 5 bases for V and 7 bases for J; bases not matched to a gene: 8. The CDR3 runs 15 residues. CDR3 loop: CASSPSGQGASGYTF. The CDR3, as DNA: TGTGCCAGCAGTCCCTCGGGACAGGGGGCTAGTGGCTACACCTTC.